One and the same sample provided the 21 T cell receptor beta chains below, sequenced in a study of response to subunit inactivated influenza vaccine. MiXCR was run by TCRdb on the RT-PCR reads, yielding one entry per CDR3 protein. The sample includes some 540,000 distinct CDR3 sequences, 20% to 25% of them seen just once. The data were also submitted as part of a second study, on T cells expressing NK-cell markers. This second study notes: cDNA encoding TCR beta was synthesized via 5'RACE template switching incorporating UMIs.

The sample in question was CD4+ T cells sorted from PBMCs, obtained 12 days after vaccination. These receptors all come from a man in his fifties who received an inactivated influenza vaccine.

The chain joins TRBV18 to TRBJ1-1, with D unclear. The germline V gene encodes CDR1 KGHSH and CDR2 LQKENI. The CDR3 loop spans 13 amino acids. Trimming removed 6 bases at V and 3 bases at J, with 11 bases between. As DNA, the CDR3 is TGTGCCAGCTCCCCAGCCCAGGACACTGAAGCTTTCTTT. It translates to CASSPAQDTEAFF.

The sample holds many counts of this clonotype. This sequence joins TRBV5-1 and TRBJ2-5, with D possibly matching TRBD1 (6 bases). The CDR3 is made up of 14 amino acids. Germline lookup yields CDR1 SGHRS and CDR2 YFSETQ. Trimming took off 5 bases at V and 1 base at J, with 12 bases between the two ends. The CDR3 DNA follows: TGCGCCAGCAGGTATGGACAGAGCCAAGAGACCCAGTACTTC. Protein product: CASRYGQSQETQYF. The full variable domain, in which reference TRBV5-1 and TRBJ2-5 provide the parts outside the CDR3, is KAGVTQTPRYLIKTRGQQVTLSCSPISGHRSVSWYQQTPGQGLQFLFEYFSETQRNKGNFPGRFSGRQFSNSRSEMNVSTLELGDSALYLCASRYGQSQETQYFGPGTRLLVL.

The CDR3 bases are TGTGCCAGCAGTCCCCCCCCGGGAGAAAAACTGTTTTTT. This encodes CASSPPPGEKLFF. This sequence joins TRBV12-3 or TRBV12-4 and TRBJ1-4; D uncertain. Trimming removed 5 bases from V and 8 bases from J, with 12 bases in between. CDR3 length: 13 amino acids.

The chain uses TRBV3-1 and TRBJ1-1; no clear D gene. Germline lookup yields CDR1 LGHDT and CDR2 YNNKEL (reference sequence). V dropped 7 bases and J dropped 5 bases, with 14 bases sitting between them. This CDR3 has 13 residues. This CDR3 is CASTSTEVTEAFF. CDR3 coding DNA: TGTGCCAGCACCTCGACTGAGGTGACTGAAGCTTTCTTT.

The chain uses TRBV5-6 and TRBJ2-1, with 11 bases lining up with TRBD2. Germline loops: CDR1 SGHDT, CDR2 YYEEEE. The CDR3 totals 16 residues. Unmatched junction bases numbered 9, after V lost 4 bases and J lost 6 bases. CDR3 region: CASSQLAGERPNEQFF. Written as DNA, the CDR3 is TGTGCCAGCAGCCAACTAGCGGGAGAGCGGCCCAATGAGCAGTTCTTC.

The V call is TRBV6-2 or TRBV6-3, the J call TRBJ2-1, with 9 nucleotides matching TRBD2. With V trimmed by 0 bases and J by 7 bases, 4 bases remained unmatched. This CDR3 comprises 15 residues. Germline assignment: CDR1 MNHEY and CDR2 SVGEGT. The CDR3 DNA reads TGTGCCAGCAGTTACTCTAGCGGGAGACGGAATGAGCAGTTCTTC. It encodes CASSYSSGRRNEQFF.

The V call is TRBV4-2, the J call TRBJ1-2, with no clear D. The germline gives CDR1 LGHNA, CDR2 YNFKEQ. This CDR3 has 14 amino acids. The germline V and J ends were trimmed by 1 base and 4 bases, with 10 bases remaining between them. CDR3 sequence: CASSQGPGTYGYTF. As DNA, the CDR3 is TGTGCCAGCAGCCAAGGTCCAGGAACCTATGGCTACACCTTC.

This clonotype was seen only a few times. The chain couples TRBV5-1 to TRBJ2-5; TRBD2 matches 10 bases. The CDR3 contains 17 residues. The V segment lost 0 bases and the J segment 5 bases; nucleotides outside the gene matches: 10. The germline CDR1 and CDR2 sequences are SGHRS and YFSETQ. The CDR3 region is CASSLDSGRIRGETQYF. Here the CDR3 DNA reads TGCGCCAGCAGCTTGGATAGCGGGAGGATCCGGGGGGAGACCCAGTACTTC.

The chain uses TRBV7-8 and TRBJ2-5, with a weak D call TRBD1 (6 bases). V shed 4 bases and J shed 2 bases, with 17 bases lying between them. CDR3 size: 16 residues. CDR1 and CDR2 (germline): SGHVS, FQNEAQ. In nucleotides, the CDR3 is TGTGCCAGCAGCTCCAGACAGGTGATGGCTCAAGAGACCCAGTACTTC. Residues: CASSSRQVMAQETQYF.

This clonotype was recorded a few times. This chain connects TRBV12-3 or TRBV12-4 to TRBJ1-2; perhaps TRBD1 as D (5 bases). V shed 4 bases and J shed 8 bases, with 11 bases lying between them. The length of the CDR3 is 12 residues. Here the CDR3 reads CASSSRDVGYTF. The CDR3 DNA is TGTGCCAGCAGTTCTCGGGACGTGGGCTACACCTTC.

This clonotype turned up a few times. This chain uses TRBV20-1 with TRBJ2-7; a possible D gene is TRBD1 (6 bases). Trimming took off 3 bases at V and 3 bases at J, with 9 bases between the two ends. CDR1 is DFQATT and CDR2 is SNEGSKA in the germline V gene (reference sequence). The CDR3 totals 12 residues. The CDR3 sequence: CSASNRDYEQYF. The CDR3 coding sequence is TGCAGTGCTAGTAACAGGGACTACGAGCAGTACTTC.

The gene calls are TRBV5-1 and TRBJ2-7; 8 bases map to TRBD1. Germline values: CDR1 SGHRS, CDR2 YFSETQ. CDR3 length: 15 amino acids. Unmatched junction bases numbered 8, after V lost 1 base and J lost 5 bases. The CDR3, as DNA: TGCGCCAGCAGCTTGCCTCGGGCAGGGGGCAACGAGCAGTACTTC. It is translated as CASSLPRAGGNEQYF.

The chain couples TRBV18 to TRBJ2-7, with TRBD1 matching 10 bases. CDR3 length: 16 amino acids. Per the germline V gene, CDR1 is KGHSH and CDR2 is LQKENI. V was pared by 6 bases and J by 5 bases, with 13 bases of the junction left unmatched. The DNA for the CDR3 is TGTGCCAGCTCTCCGACCTCGACAGGGGGCCTGAACGAGCAGTACTTC. Translating gives CASSPTSTGGLNEQYF. Full variable domain (remainder filled in from reference TRBV18 and TRBJ2-7): NAGVMQNPRHLVRRRGQEARLRCSPMKGHSHVYWYRQLPEEGLKFMVYLQKENIIDESGMPKERFSAEFPKEGPSILRIQQVVRGDSAAYFCASSPTSTGGLNEQYFGPGTRLTVT.

This clonotype has a handful of counts. The rearrangement uses TRBV7-2 and TRBJ2-4; D tentatively reads TRBD1 or TRBD2 (5 bases each). Germline V gene lookup returns CDR1 SGHTA and CDR2 FQGNSA. The germline V and J ends were trimmed by 5 bases and 7 bases, with 12 bases remaining between them. This CDR3 has 13 amino acids. The CDR3 is CASSPGASNIQYF. The DNA of the CDR3 is TGTGCCAGCAGCCCTGGGGCTAGCAACATTCAGTACTTC.

The chain uses TRBV20-1 and TRBJ2-7, with TRBD1 matching over 11 bases. The V and J ends lost 7 bases and 6 bases, in that order; junction bases with no gene match: 5. The CDR3 has 12 residues. Per the germline V gene, CDR1 is DFQATT and CDR2 is SNEGSKA (reference sequence). For the CDR3, the DNA is TGCAGTGTACGGACAGGGGGCACCGAGCAGTACTTC. This translates into CSVRTGGTEQYF.

This clonotype occurred a few times. The chain links TRBV4-1 to TRBJ1-5, with a weak D call TRBD1 (6 bases). Between the trimmed V and J ends, which lost 3 bases and 7 bases, there was a span of 13 bases. The germline gives CDR1 MGHRA, CDR2 YSYEKL. This CDR3 comprises 14 residues. CDR3: CASSQSGGPQPQHF. The CDR3 DNA reads TGCGCCAGCAGCCAGAGCGGGGGCCCACAGCCCCAGCATTTT.

This clonotype has more than one count but fewer than ten. The chain couples TRBV11-3 to TRBJ2-1, with TRBD2 as a possible D gene (5 bases). CDR3 length: 15 amino acids. CDR1 and CDR2 (germline): SGHNT, YENEEA. Deletions cut 1 base from V and 7 bases from J, with 14 bases between. The CDR3 sequence is CASSLGLGRKNEQFF. CDR3 bases: TGTGCCAGCAGCTTAGGTCTTGGGAGAAAGAATGAGCAGTTCTTC.

There are a few counts of this clonotype. V usage is TRBV27 and J usage is TRBJ2-3, with TRBD2 matching 8 bases. Unmatched junction bases numbered 9, after V lost 3 bases and J lost 7 bases. The CDR3 runs 15 residues. The germline V gene has CDR1 MNHEY and CDR2 SMNVEV (reference sequence). The CDR3: CASSLSGGGSNTQYF. CDR3 in DNA: TGTGCCAGCAGTTTGTCCGGGGGGGGAAGTAATACGCAGTATTTT.

This sequence joins TRBV7-2 and TRBJ2-5; D is ambiguous. The germline V gene has CDR1 SGHTA and CDR2 FQGNSA. V lost 1 base and J lost 2, with 8 bases in between. This CDR3 comprises 14 residues. In DNA form, the CDR3 reads TGTGCCAGCAGCTTAGTCGAGAGACAAGAGACCCAGTACTTC. Residues: CASSLVERQETQYF. The entire variable domain, with the rest obtained from reference TRBV7-2 and TRBJ2-5, is as follows: GAGVSQSPSNKVTEKGKDVELRCDPISGHTALYWYRQSLGQGLEFLIYFQGNSAPDKSGLPSDRFSAERTGGSVSTLTIQRTQQEDSAVYLCASSLVERQETQYFGPGTRLLVL.

The chain is built from TRBV7-2 and TRBJ1-1, with TRBD1 matching 7 bases. Trimming removed 4 bases from V and 6 bases from J; junction bases left unmatched: 8. Germline CDR1 is SGHTA and CDR2 is FQGNSA. There are 14 residues in the CDR3. CDR3 coding DNA: TGTGCCAGCAGCTCAACGACAGGGCAGGCTGAAGCTTTCTTT. It yields the protein CASSSTTGQAEAFF.

The gene calls are TRBV7-2 and TRBJ1-3, with 7 bases identical to TRBD1. CDR1 and CDR2 (germline): SGHTA, FQGNSA. This CDR3 has 16 residues. With 4 bases clipped from V and 0 bases from J, the junction kept 6 bases outside the gene matches. The CDR3 nucleotides read TGTGCCAGCAGCTCAAGGACAGGTCCCTCTGGAAACACCATATATTTT. Residues: CASSSRTGPSGNTIYF.